Below, 22 T cell receptor beta chains from the same sample are listed, as sequenced in a study of cytotoxic CD8 clonotypes in ibrutinib-treated CLL. Libraries were prepared by immunoSEQ multiplex PCR; TCRdb keeps only in-frame clonotypes and omits some of them. Among some 46,000 clones listed, 55% to 75% were seen once. The sequencing used PBMCs, collected after 12 months of ibrutinib treatment. All receptors derive from a human donor with chronic lymphocytic leukemia.

This CDR3 reads CASSLAGGPPNEQFF. CDR3 coding DNA: TGTGCCAGTAGTTTAGCGGGAGGGCCTCCCAATGAGCAGTTCTTC. The V call is TRBV19, the J call TRBJ2-1; 11 positions agree with TRBD2. There are 15 residues in the CDR3. With V trimmed by 5 bases and J by 6 bases, 6 bases remained unmatched. The germline V gene has CDR1 LNHDA and CDR2 SQIVND (reference sequence).

This clone appeared a few times. The chain has TRBV10-1 and TRBJ2-1, with D perhaps matching TRBD1 or TRBD2 (6 bases each). This CDR3 comprises 14 residues. CDR1 and CDR2 from the germline V gene are WNHNN and SYGVQD (reference sequence). Trimming removed 3 bases at V and 10 bases at J, with 16 bases between. DNA of the CDR3: TGCGCCAGCAGTGAAGGGGGTAGCGGCCTAGAGCAGTTCTTC. Translating gives CASSEGGSGLEQFF.

The chain is built from TRBV29-1 and TRBJ2-3, with D perhaps TRBD2 (5 bases). Per germline, CDR1 SQVTM and CDR2 ANQGSEA. Deletions cut 6 bases from V and 0 bases from J, with 7 bases between. This CDR3 is 12 amino acids long. The CDR3 bases are TGCAGCGTGGACTTTAGCACAGATACGCAGTATTTT. Its protein product is CSVDFSTDTQYF.

The chain couples TRBV6-6 to TRBJ1-2; maybe TRBD1 (6 bases). This CDR3 comprises 14 residues. The germline V gene has CDR1 MNHNY and CDR2 SVGAGI (reference sequence). V lost 2 bases, J lost 8 bases, and 15 bases lay in between. CDR3 protein: CASSYNRAGGGYTF. The CDR3 nucleotides are TGTGCCAGCAGTTACAACAGGGCTGGCGGGGGCTACACCTTC.

The rearrangement joins TRBV19 to TRBJ2-1, with TRBD2 identical over 10 bases. The CDR3 loop spans 16 amino acids. Looked up from germline, CDR1 is LNHDA and CDR2 is SQIVND (reference sequence). With V trimmed by 6 bases and J by 3 bases, 8 bases remained unmatched. The CDR3 coding sequence is TGTGCCAGTAGGAGTCCCGGGACTAGCGACTACAATGAGCAGTTCTTC. Its translation is CASRSPGTSDYNEQFF.

This sequence joins TRBV9 and TRBJ2-3; 11 bases match TRBD2. The length of the CDR3 is 17 residues. Germline CDR1 reads SGDLS; CDR2 reads YYNGEE. J was trimmed by 2 bases and V by 1 base; bases with no gene match: 6. The DNA for the CDR3 is TGTGCCAGCAGCGTATCCGGTAGCGGGAGGGCCACAGATACGCAGTATTTT. Protein: CASSVSGSGRATDTQYF.

This CDR3 is CASSPSDFETQYF. The CDR3 region has the DNA TGTGCCAGCAGCCCAAGCGATTTCGAGACCCAGTACTTC. The chain combines TRBV7-2 with TRBJ2-5; D is ambiguous. V gave up 5 bases and J gave up 5 bases, with 12 bases separating them. From germline, CDR1 is SGHTA and CDR2 FQGNSA. The CDR3 loop spans 13 amino acids.

This clone has more than one count but fewer than ten. The chain employs TRBV19 and TRBJ2-7; 7 bases line up with TRBD1. Germline assignment: CDR1 LNHDA and CDR2 SQIVND (reference sequence). J was trimmed by 2 bases and V by 6 bases; bases with no gene match: 4. CDR3 length: 13 amino acids. CDR3 in amino acids: CASSVGQAYEQYF. CDR3 sequence (DNA): TGTGCCAGTAGCGTCGGACAGGCCTACGAGCAGTACTTC.

The rearrangement joins TRBV9 to TRBJ2-7; D is perhaps TRBD2 (6 bases). Per germline, CDR1 SGDLS and CDR2 YYNGEE. Trimming took 4 bases from V and 7 from J, leaving 24 bases between them. The CDR3 is made up of 16 amino acids. CDR3 DNA: TGTGCCAGCAGCCCCCTGGGGGAAGGGCGGGAAGGTGAGCAGTACTTC. It translates to CASSPLGEGREGEQYF.

The genes are TRBV25-1 and TRBJ2-3, with a weak D call TRBD1 (6 bases). Trimming left V 3 bases short and J 6 bases short, with 13 bases between. CDR1 and CDR2 (germline): MGHDK, SYGVNS. This CDR3 region has 14 residues. This CDR3 reads CASSDAGRGDTQYF. The DNA for the CDR3 is TGTGCCAGCAGTGATGCCGGCAGGGGTGATACGCAGTATTTT.

The chain is built from TRBV2 and TRBJ2-3, with D unresolved. Germline CDR1 is SNHLY and CDR2 is FYNNEI. Between the trimmed V and J ends, which lost 7 bases and 0 bases, there was a span of 2 bases. The CDR3 length is 11 residues. The CDR3 coding sequence is TGTGCCAGCAAAAGCACAGATACGCAGTATTTT. It is translated as CASKSTDTQYF.

V is TRBV12-2 and J is TRBJ2-5; the table's D gene call, TRBD2, was not cross checked with the DNA. TRBV12-2 is annotated as a pseudogene. The CDR3 covers 15 residues. The DNA of the CDR3 is TGTGCAAGTCGCTTAGCGGACTACCAGATGGAGACCCAGTACTTC. It is translated as CASRLADYQMETQYF.

The chain has TRBV14 and TRBJ1-2; no clear D gene. Trimming pared 2 bases from V and 4 bases from J, leaving 14 bases between. The V gene's germline CDR1 is SGHDN and CDR2 FVKESK. The CDR3 has 15 residues. The CDR3 DNA reads as TGTGCCAGCAGCCAATCAGGCACGACCGCCTATGGCTACACCTTC. It encodes CASSQSGTTAYGYTF.

This sequence joins TRBV27 and TRBJ1-1; D not resolved. The germline V gene has CDR1 MNHEY and CDR2 SMNVEV (reference sequence). V lost 2 bases to trimming and J lost 1 base, with 11 bases between them. The CDR3 is 15 residues long. The CDR3: CASSLDRVPNTEAFF. The CDR3 DNA follows: TGTGCCAGCAGTTTAGATCGGGTCCCGAACACTGAAGCTTTCTTT.

This clone was counted once. The rearrangement joins TRBV6-1 to TRBJ1-1, with D perhaps TRBD1 (6 bases). Trimming removed 2 bases at V and 4 bases at J, with 20 bases between. In germline, CDR1 is MNHNS, CDR2 SASEGT. The CDR3 sequence is 17 residues long. In DNA, the CDR3 is TGTGCCAGCAGTGAACGGCGGGGGCTGAGGGGGGGCACTGAAGCTTTCTTT. It codes for CASSERRGLRGGTEAFF.

CDR3 sequence (DNA): TGTGCCAGCAGCTTAGGGGTAGCGGCAGGGAGATATGGCTACACCTTC. This encodes CASSLGVAAGRYGYTF. The chain couples TRBV7-9 to TRBJ1-2, with TRBD1 as a possible D gene (5 bases). V lost 1 base, J lost 5 bases, and 17 bases lay in between. Germline V gene data show CDR1 as SEHNR and CDR2 as FQNEAQ (reference sequence). The CDR3 is made up of 16 amino acids.

The chain carries TRBV5-5 and TRBJ1-2, with a tentative D call TRBD1 (5 bases). Germline V gives CDR1 SGHKS, CDR2 YYEKEE (reference sequence). V was cut by 0 bases and J by 9 bases, with 9 bases left in between. This CDR3 comprises 12 residues. CDR3 DNA: TGTGCCAGCAGCTTGGCCGGGGGTCGCTACACCTTC. Protein sequence: CASSLAGGRYTF.

This sequence joins TRBV19 and TRBJ1-2; 9 bases are shared with TRBD1. The V gene's germline CDR1 is LNHDA and CDR2 SQIVND (reference sequence). The J segment lost 5 bases and the V segment lost 5 bases, leaving 9 bases of the junction unmatched. The CDR3 loop spans 15 amino acids. Here the CDR3 reads CASSVPGQGEYGYTF. In nucleotides, the CDR3 is TGTGCCAGTAGTGTGCCGGGACAGGGTGAATATGGCTACACCTTC.

The chain links TRBV5-4 to TRBJ2-1, with 15 bases that match TRBD2. Germline V gene lookup returns CDR1 SGHNT and CDR2 YYREEE (reference sequence). The CDR3 runs to 16 residues. The ends lost 3 bases at V and 7 bases at J; junction bases unmatched: 5. The CDR3 bases are TGTGCCAGCAGCTCGCCCGGGACTAGCGGGAGGAATGAGCAGTTCTTC. Encoded protein: CASSSPGTSGRNEQFF.

V is TRBV7-2 and J is TRBJ1-1, with TRBD1 matching over 7 bases. Trimming took 4 bases from V and 5 from J; bases not matched to a gene: 7. The CDR3 spans 14 residues. Germline-derived CDR1 and CDR2 are SGHTA and FQGNSA. CDR3 sequence reads: CASSSIDRVTEAFF. DNA for the CDR3: TGTGCCAGCAGCTCAATCGACAGGGTGACTGAAGCTTTCTTT.

For the CDR3, the DNA is TGTGCCTGGAGTCGGACATCCAACACTGAAGCTTTCTTT. This codes for CAWSRTSNTEAFF. The gene calls are TRBV30 and TRBJ1-1; tentatively, D is TRBD1 (5 bases). The CDR3 spans 13 residues. Looked up from germline, CDR1 is GTSNPN and CDR2 is SVGIG (reference sequence). V was cut by 2 bases and J by 2 bases, with 9 bases left in between.

This chain links TRBV4-1 with TRBJ1-3, with D unclear. The CDR3 consists of 13 residues. With 4 bases removed from V and 2 bases from J, the gap between germline ends came to 6 bases. Germline V lookup: CDR1 MGHRA, CDR2 YSYEKL. CDR3 nucleotide sequence: TGCGCCAGCAGCCTCGGGACTGGAAACACCATATATTTT. The encoded protein is CASSLGTGNTIYF.